This T cell receptor (beta chain) is drawn from a study of blood T cell repertoires in COVID-19. Turning to the study itself: T cells, B-cell-depleted T cells, or PBMCs supplied cDNA or gDNA.

Deletions cut 5 bases from V and 6 bases from J, with 8 bases between. Per the germline V gene, CDR1 is WSHSY and CDR2 is SAAADI. The CDR3 consists of 11 residues. Profiling relied on immunoSEQ multiplex PCR, and the TCRdb table lists in-frame clones only, not all of them. The sample contains around 26,000 clones, around 66% of which appear only once. This clonotype originated in a man aged 60 to 75 with active or convalescent COVID-19. This chain joins TRBV10-2 and TRBJ2-7; D ambiguous. Material: peripheral blood. The CDR3 reads CASSYSAEQYF. The CDR3 nucleotides are TGCGCCAGCAGTTATAGTGCCGAGCAGTACTTC.